These T cell receptor beta chains were read from a single sample in a study of Ad26.COV2.S vaccination and SARS-CoV-2 variants. Profiled with immunoSEQ multiplex PCR; TCRdb holds only in-frame clones, not every one. In the table there are about 400,000 clones, 70% to 90% of which are singletons. This specimen was peripheral blood, taken in a trial of Ad26.COV2.S vaccine versus placebo. The receptor set was obtained from a person between 18 and 65 years old who received the Ad26.COV2.S COVID-19 vaccine or a placebo. Each CDR3 is given with its conserved first and last residue. The D gene is left open where the match is weak. Expanded clones get a size class; other rows say once, few or many, or leave the size out.

length	size	V	D	J	DNA	CDR3
13	NA	TRBV10-3	NA	TRBJ2-1	TGTGCCATCAGTGAGTCAGGGATTTTTGAGCAGTTCTTC	CAISESGIFEQFF
14	NA	TRBV6-5	NA	TRBJ1-6	TGTGCCAGCAGTTACTCGGGGGGGGGTTCACCCCTCCACTTT	CASSYSGGGSPLHF
14	NA	TRBV11-3	TRBD1	TRBJ2-1	TGTGCCAGCAGCCACGGGACAGGGTACAATGAGCAGTTCTTC	CASSHGTGYNEQFF
17	NA	TRBV21-1	NA	TRBJ2-2	TGTGCCCCCTGGGACAGGCTGACCTTCGCGAACACCGGGGAGCTGTTTTTT	CAPWDRLTFANTGELFF
14	NA	TRBV4-1	TRBD1	TRBJ1-4	TGCGCCAGCAGTCCGGGACAGGGTAATGAAAAACTGTTTTTT	CASSPGQGNEKLFF
14	NA	TRBV24-1	NA	TRBJ1-5	TGTGCCACCAGTGATGCGGGGACAACTCAGCCCCAGCATTTT	CATSDAGTTQPQHF
13	once	TRBV11-1	NA	TRBJ1-1	TGTGCCAGCAGCTGGGGTAAGAACACTGAAGCTTTCTTT	CASSWGKNTEAFF
18	NA	TRBV3-1/TRBV3-2	NA	TRBJ1-2	TGTGCCAGCAGCCAATCCGGGACGCAGTACTCCCTAGGCTATGGCTACACCTTC	CASSQSGTQYSLGYGYTF
12	NA	TRBV6-5	TRBD1	TRBJ1-1	TGTGCCAGCACCGCCCTGGACAGGAGGTCTTTCTTT	CASTALDRRSFF
13	NA	TRBV2	NA	TRBJ2-1	TGTGCCAGCAGAAGGACTATTCGGAATGAGCAGTTCTTC	CASRRTIRNEQFF
13	NA	TRBV19	TRBD2	TRBJ2-7	TGTGCCAGCCGGACTAGCGAGGCCTACGAGCAGTACTTC	CASRTSEAYEQYF
13	NA	TRBV6-5	TRBD1	TRBJ1-1	TGTGCCACCCGACAGGGGCAGAACACTGAAGCTTTCTTT	CATRQGQNTEAFF
15	NA	TRBV3-1/TRBV3-2	TRBD1	TRBJ1-1	TGTGCCAGCAGCCAAAGGGACAGGCCGAACACTGAAGCTTTCTTT	CASSQRDRPNTEAFF
15	few	TRBV5-8	NA	TRBJ1-1	TGTGCCAGCATCGATTCCGGGACGGGGAACACTGAAGCTTTCTTT	CASIDSGTGNTEAFF
13	NA	TRBV3-1/TRBV3-2	NA	TRBJ1-2	TGTGCCAGCAGACCTCAGGGCGGGTATGGCTACACCTTC	CASRPQGGYGYTF
12	NA	TRBV11-3	NA	TRBJ1-5	TGTGCCAGCACCTCTACGCGGGGGCCCCAGCATTTT	CASTSTRGPQHF
14	NA	TRBV7-2	NA	TRBJ1-2	TGTGCCAGCAGCTTAGCGCAAGGGGCGCGGGGCTACACCTTC	CASSLAQGARGYTF
16	NA	TRBV4-3	NA	TRBJ2-5	TGCGCCAGCAGCCAAGGGGCTCGGGCCGCGGGAGAGACCCAGTACTTC	CASSQGARAAGETQYF
14	NA	TRBV18	NA	TRBJ1-1	TGTGCCAGCTCACCACCGACAGCCTCCACTGAAGCTTTCTTT	CASSPPTASTEAFF
14	NA	TRBV4-1	NA	TRBJ2-7	TGCGCCAGCAGCCCTGACAGTAGCTCCTACGAGCAGTACTTC	CASSPDSSSYEQYF
14	NA	TRBV6-2/TRBV6-3	NA	TRBJ1-2	TGTGCCAGCAGTTACTTCTTGGTTCAGGAGGGCTACACCTTC	CASSYFLVQEGYTF
13	NA	TRBV6-5	NA	TRBJ1-1	TGTGCCAGCCATCTGGGGGGGACGACTGAAGCTTTCTTT	CASHLGGTTEAFF
17	NA	TRBV1	NA	TRBJ2-3	TGCACCAGCAGCCAACATAGGGACGCCACTAGCACAGATACGCAGTATTTT	CTSSQHRDATSTDTQYF
16	NA	TRBV5-1	NA	TRBJ2-6	TGCGCCAGCAGCTTGGCTTGGGATACTGGGGCCAACGTCCTGACTTTC	CASSLAWDTGANVLTF
13	few	TRBV11-3	NA	TRBJ2-7	TGTGCCAGCAGCTCCAGGGGTTCAGACGAGCAGTACTTC	CASSSRGSDEQYF
13	NA	TRBV4-1	NA	TRBJ2-3	TGCGCCAGCAGCCCTCGGCTTAAAGATACGCAGTATTTT	CASSPRLKDTQYF
12	NA	TRBV30	NA	TRBJ2-3	TGTGCCTGGAGTCTTCAGGGGGATACGCAGTATTTT	CAWSLQGDTQYF
15	NA	TRBV6-1	NA	TRBJ1-1	TGTGCCAGCAGTGAATGGAGGGGAGGATACACTGAAGCTTTCTTT	CASSEWRGGYTEAFF
13	NA	TRBV19	NA	TRBJ2-5	TGTGCCAGTAGCACAGGGAGGGGGGGGACCCAGTACTTC	CASSTGRGGTQYF
15	NA	TRBV3-1/TRBV3-2	TRBD1	TRBJ2-1	TGTGCCAGCAGCTTCCGGGACAGGGGTGGGAATGAGCAGTTCTTC	CASSFRDRGGNEQFF
16	NA	TRBV18	NA	TRBJ2-5	TGTGCCAGCTCACCAGACTTGGTGAGCCGCATGGAGACCCAGTACTTC	CASSPDLVSRMETQYF
13	NA	TRBV30	NA	TRBJ1-2	TGTGCCTGGAGTGCCCAAACTGGCTATGGCTACACCTTC	CAWSAQTGYGYTF
14	NA	TRBV6-5	NA	TRBJ1-5	TGTGCCAGCAGTAAGGGGGACACCTCGGGGCCCCAGCATTTT	CASSKGDTSGPQHF
14	NA	TRBV4-2	NA	TRBJ2-2	TGTGCCAGCAGCCAAGACGAAGGGTATAGGGAGCTGTTTTTT	CASSQDEGYRELFF
16	NA	TRBV4-1	TRBD2	TRBJ2-1	TGCGCCAGCAGCCAAGATACCGGGGGGTCCTACAATGAGCAGTTCTTC	CASSQDTGGSYNEQFF
15	NA	TRBV6-1	NA	TRBJ1-5	TGTGCCAGCAGTGACACTCTGTTAAGGGATCAGCCCCAGCATTTT	CASSDTLLRDQPQHF
16	NA	TRBV5-4	TRBD1	TRBJ2-5	TGTGCCAGCAGCTCCGGGACAGGAATGCGGCAAGAGACCCAGTACTTC	CASSSGTGMRQETQYF
14	NA	TRBV19	TRBD1	TRBJ1-3	TGTGCCAGTGGACAGGGTTTAGGTGGAAACACCATATATTTT	CASGQGLGGNTIYF
17	once	TRBV10-2	NA	TRBJ1-1	TGCGCCAGCACCCTAGGGGAGTGGACAAGGGCTAACACTGAAGCTTTCTTT	CASTLGEWTRANTEAFF
14	NA	TRBV10-3	NA	TRBJ1-1	TGTGCCATCAGACAGAGCCAAATGAACACTGAAGCTTTCTTT	CAIRQSQMNTEAFF
11	NA	TRBV5-4	TRBD2	TRBJ2-7	TGTGCCAGCAGACGGGGGGGAGAGCAGTACTTC	CASRRGGEQYF